The sequence of this T cell receptor (beta chain) was determined in a study of shared clonotypes between healthy human individuals. Study as a whole: Each donor's CD8 memory used one plate, CD8 naive two, each CD4 subset three.

Germline-derived CDR1 and CDR2 are ENHRY and SYGVKD. CDR3 size: 14 residues. Trimming took off 7 bases at V and 7 bases at J, with 20 bases between the two ends. Replicate PCRs from sorted subsets contained about 0.2 ug DNA, which is roughly 30,000 T cell genomes. Measured with immunoSEQ multiplex PCR; TCRdb has only the in-frame clones, and not every one. The sample carries 850,000 to 1,200,000 clones, roughly 75% recorded once. The TCR originated in a young man in good health. The gene calls are TRBV10-3 and TRBJ2-7; D is perhaps TRBD1 (5 bases). The sample was memory CD4+ T cells sorted from blood. Subset in this sample: CD45RA-negative fraction. The CDR3 loop is CAITPREGTWEQYF. In DNA form, the CDR3 reads TGTGCCATCACCCCCAGGGAAGGAACCTGGGAGCAGTACTTC.